This TCR beta chain was recovered during a study of blood T cells in healthy people across ages. Findings and caveats of the study: CMV status of donors was not determined, possibly confounding expanded clonotype changes. When set beside aged donors, long-lived donors presented more naive CD4+ cells and higher diversity.

Details on this clonotype: Its target is not known.

The authors ran a second PCR of about 6 to 11 cycles using a sample-barcoded 5' primer and a J-beta primer mix. Using its own MiXCR run on the 5' RACE reads, TCRdb lists one record per CDR3 protein. Of 1.6 million or so distinct CDR3 sequences listed, about 32% are singletons. Per the germline V gene, CDR1 is SGHTA and CDR2 is FQGNSA. The ends were cut back, 5 bases at V and 2 bases at J, with 12 bases in the middle. This CDR3 spans 15 amino acids. The sample, roughly 9.1 milliliters of peripheral blood, was drawn from each donor. V is TRBV7-2 and J is TRBJ2-2, with D perhaps given as TRBD1 or TRBD2 (5 bases each). This receptor was obtained from a woman aged 30 to 39 in good health. Input material: blood. The chain's CDR3 is CASSRGAPNTGELFF. In DNA, the CDR3 is TGTGCCAGCAGCCGAGGGGCACCTAACACCGGGGAGCTGTTTTTT.